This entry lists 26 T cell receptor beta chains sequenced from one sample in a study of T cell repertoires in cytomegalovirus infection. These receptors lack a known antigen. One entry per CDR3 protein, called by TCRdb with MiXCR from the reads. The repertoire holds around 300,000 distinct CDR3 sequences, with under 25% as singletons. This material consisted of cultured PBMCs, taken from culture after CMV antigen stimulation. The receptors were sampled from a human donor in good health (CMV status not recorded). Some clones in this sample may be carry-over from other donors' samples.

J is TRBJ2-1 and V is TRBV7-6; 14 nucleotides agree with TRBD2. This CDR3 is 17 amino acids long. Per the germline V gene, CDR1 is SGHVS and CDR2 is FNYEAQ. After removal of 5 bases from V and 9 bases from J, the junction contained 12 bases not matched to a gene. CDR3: CASSPAWSTSGRVEQFF. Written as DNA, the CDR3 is TGTGCCAGCAGCCCCGCATGGTCGACTAGCGGGAGGGTTGAGCAGTTCTTC.

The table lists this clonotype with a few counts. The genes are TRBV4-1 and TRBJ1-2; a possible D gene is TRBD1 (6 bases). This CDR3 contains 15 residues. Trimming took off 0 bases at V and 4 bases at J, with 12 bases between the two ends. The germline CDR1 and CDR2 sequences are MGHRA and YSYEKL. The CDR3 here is CASSQERGSVYGYTF. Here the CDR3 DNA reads TGCGCCAGCAGCCAAGAAAGGGGGTCGGTCTATGGCTACACCTTC.

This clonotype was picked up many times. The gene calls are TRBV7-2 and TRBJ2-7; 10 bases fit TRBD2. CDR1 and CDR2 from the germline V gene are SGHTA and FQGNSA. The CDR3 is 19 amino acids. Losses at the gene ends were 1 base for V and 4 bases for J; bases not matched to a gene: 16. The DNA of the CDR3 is TGTGCCAGCAGCTTAGTTGGAGTAGCGGGAGGAGGTTTTTATTACGAGCAGTACGTC. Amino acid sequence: CASSLVGVAGGGFYYEQYV.

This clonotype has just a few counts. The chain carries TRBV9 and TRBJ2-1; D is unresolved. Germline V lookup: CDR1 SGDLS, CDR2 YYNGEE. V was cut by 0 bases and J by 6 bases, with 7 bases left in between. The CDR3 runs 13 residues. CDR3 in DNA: TGTGCCAGCAGCGTAGGACGGGCCAATGAGCAGTTCTTC. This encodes CASSVGRANEQFF.

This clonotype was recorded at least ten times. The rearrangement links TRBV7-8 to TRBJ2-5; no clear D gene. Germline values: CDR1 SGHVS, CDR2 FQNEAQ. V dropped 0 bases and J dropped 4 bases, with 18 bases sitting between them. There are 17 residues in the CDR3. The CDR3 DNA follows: TGTGCCAGCAGCTTAGCCCCCCCGCGGTGGGGTCGAGAGACCCAGTACTTC. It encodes CASSLAPPRWGRETQYF.

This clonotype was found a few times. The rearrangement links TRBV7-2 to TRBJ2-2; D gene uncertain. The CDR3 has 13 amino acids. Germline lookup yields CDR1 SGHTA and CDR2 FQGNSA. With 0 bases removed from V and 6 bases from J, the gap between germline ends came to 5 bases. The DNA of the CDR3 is TGTGCCAGCAGCTTAGCATGGTCCGGGGAGCTGTTTTTT. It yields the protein CASSLAWSGELFF.

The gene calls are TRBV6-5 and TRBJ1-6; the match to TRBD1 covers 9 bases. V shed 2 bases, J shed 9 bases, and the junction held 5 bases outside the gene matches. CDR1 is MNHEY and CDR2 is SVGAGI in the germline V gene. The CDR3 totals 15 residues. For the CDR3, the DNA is TGTGCCAGCAGTTACGCGGGACAGGGAACTTCACCCCTCCACTTT. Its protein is CASSYAGQGTSPLHF.

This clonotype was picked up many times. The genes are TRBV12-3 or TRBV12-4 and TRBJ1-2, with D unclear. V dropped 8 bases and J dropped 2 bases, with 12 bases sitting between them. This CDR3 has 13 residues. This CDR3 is CASAPDPNYGYTF. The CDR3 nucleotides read TGTGCCAGCGCCCCGGACCCAAACTATGGCTACACCTTC.

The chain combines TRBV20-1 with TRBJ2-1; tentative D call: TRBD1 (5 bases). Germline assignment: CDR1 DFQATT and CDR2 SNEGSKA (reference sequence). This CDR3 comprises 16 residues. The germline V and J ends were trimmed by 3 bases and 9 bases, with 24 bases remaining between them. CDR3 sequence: CSASVGGRANEVEQFF. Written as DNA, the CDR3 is TGCAGTGCTAGTGTGGGCGGCAGGGCCAACGAAGTTGAGCAGTTCTTC.

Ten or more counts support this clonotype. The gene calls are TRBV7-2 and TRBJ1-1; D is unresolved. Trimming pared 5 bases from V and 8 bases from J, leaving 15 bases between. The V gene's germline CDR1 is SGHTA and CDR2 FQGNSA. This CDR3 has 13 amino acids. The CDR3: CASSPAKAPEAFF. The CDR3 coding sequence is TGTGCCAGCAGCCCAGCGAAAGCACCCGAAGCTTTCTTT.

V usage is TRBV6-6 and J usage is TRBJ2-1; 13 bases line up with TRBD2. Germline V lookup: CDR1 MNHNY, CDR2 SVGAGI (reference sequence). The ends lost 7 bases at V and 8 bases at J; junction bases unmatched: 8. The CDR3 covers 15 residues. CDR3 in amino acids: CASTKRTSGSYEQFF. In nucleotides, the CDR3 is TGTGCCAGCACCAAAAGGACTAGCGGGAGCTATGAGCAGTTCTTC.

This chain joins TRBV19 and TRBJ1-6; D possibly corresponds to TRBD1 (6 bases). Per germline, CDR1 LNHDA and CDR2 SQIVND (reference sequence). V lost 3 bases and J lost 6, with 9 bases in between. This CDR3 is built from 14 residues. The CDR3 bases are TGTGCCAGTAGTATTCAGGGGATTAATTCACCCCTCCACTTT. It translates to CASSIQGINSPLHF.

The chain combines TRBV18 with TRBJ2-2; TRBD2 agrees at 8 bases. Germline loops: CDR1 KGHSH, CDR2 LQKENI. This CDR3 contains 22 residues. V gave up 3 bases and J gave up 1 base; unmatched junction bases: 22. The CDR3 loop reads CASSPSRGGRPPGARNTGELFF. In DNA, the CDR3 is TGTGCCAGCTCACCCTCACGGGGGGGGCGTCCTCCGGGGGCGAGGAACACCGGGGAGCTGTTTTTT. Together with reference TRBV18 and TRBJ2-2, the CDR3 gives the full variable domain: NAGVMQNPRHLVRRRGQEARLRCSPMKGHSHVYWYRQLPEEGLKFMVYLQKENIIDESGMPKERFSAEFPKEGPSILRIQQVVRGDSAAYFCASSPSRGGRPPGARNTGELFFGEGSRLTVL.

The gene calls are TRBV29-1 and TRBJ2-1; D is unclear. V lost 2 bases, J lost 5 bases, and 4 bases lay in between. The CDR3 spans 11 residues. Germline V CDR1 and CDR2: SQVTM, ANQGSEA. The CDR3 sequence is CSVEKDNEQFF. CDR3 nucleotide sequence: TGCAGCGTTGAAAAGGACAATGAGCAGTTCTTC.

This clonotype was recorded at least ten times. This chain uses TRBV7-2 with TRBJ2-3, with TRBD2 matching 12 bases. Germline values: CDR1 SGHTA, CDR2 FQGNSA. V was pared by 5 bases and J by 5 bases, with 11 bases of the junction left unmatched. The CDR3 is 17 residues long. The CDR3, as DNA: TGTGCCAGCAGCCGAGGACTAGCGGGAATGAGCGGAGATACGCAGTATTTT. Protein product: CASSRGLAGMSGDTQYF.

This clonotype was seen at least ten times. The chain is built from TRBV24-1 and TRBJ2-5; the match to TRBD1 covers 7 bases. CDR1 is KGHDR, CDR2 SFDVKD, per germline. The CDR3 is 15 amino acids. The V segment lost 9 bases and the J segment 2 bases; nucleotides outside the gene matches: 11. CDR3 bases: TGTGCCACCGGGTCCCGACAGGGTGCGCAAGAGACCCAGTACTTC. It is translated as CATGSRQGAQETQYF.

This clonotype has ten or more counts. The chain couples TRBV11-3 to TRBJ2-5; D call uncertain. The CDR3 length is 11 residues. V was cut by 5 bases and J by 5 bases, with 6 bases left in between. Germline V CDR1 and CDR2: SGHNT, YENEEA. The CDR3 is CASSEVETQYF. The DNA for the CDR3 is TGTGCCAGCAGCGAGGTGGAGACCCAGTACTTC.

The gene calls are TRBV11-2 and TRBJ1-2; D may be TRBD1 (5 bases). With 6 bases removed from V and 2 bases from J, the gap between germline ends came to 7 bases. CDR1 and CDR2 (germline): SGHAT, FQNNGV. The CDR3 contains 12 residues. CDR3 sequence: CASSGQNYGYTF. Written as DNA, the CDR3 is TGTGCCAGCAGTGGACAAAACTATGGCTACACCTTC.

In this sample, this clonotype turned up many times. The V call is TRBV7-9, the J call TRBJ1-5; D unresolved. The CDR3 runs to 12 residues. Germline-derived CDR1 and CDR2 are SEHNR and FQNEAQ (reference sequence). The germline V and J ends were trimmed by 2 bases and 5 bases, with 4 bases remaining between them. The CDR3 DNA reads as TGTGCCAGCAGCTTATCGTATCAGCCCCAGCATTTT. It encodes CASSLSYQPQHF.

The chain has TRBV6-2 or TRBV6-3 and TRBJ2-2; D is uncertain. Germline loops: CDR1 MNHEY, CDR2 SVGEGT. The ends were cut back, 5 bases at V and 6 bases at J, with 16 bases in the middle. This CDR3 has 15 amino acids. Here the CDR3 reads CASSASLIRAGELFF. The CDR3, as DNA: TGTGCCAGCAGTGCAAGCCTCATAAGGGCCGGGGAGCTGTTTTTT.

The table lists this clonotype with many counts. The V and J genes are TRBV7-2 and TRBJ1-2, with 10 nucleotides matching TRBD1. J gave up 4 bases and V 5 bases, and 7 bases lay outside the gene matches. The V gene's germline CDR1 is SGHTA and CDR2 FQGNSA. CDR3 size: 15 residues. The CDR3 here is CASSALGQGIYGYTF. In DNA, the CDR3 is TGTGCCAGCAGCGCCCTGGGACAGGGGATCTATGGCTACACCTTC.

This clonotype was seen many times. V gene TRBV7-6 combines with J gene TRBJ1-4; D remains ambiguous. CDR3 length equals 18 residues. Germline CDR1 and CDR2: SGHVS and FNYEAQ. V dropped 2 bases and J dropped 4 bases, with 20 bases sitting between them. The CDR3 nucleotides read TGTGCCAGCAGCTTAAGGAGTCGGTGGCAGATGGGTAATGAAAAACTGTTTTTT. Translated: CASSLRSRWQMGNEKLFF.

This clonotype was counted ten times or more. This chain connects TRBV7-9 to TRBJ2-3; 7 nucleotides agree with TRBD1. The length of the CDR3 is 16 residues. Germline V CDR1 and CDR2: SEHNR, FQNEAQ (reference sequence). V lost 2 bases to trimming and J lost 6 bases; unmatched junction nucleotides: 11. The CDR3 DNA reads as TGTGCCAGCAGCTTAAGATCCACAGGGGATTTCGATACGCAGTATTTT. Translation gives CASSLRSTGDFDTQYF.

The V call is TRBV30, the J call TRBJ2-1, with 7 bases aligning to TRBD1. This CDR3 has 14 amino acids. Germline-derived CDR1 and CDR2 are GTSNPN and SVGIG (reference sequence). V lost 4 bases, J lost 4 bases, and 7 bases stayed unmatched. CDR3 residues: CAWTEGASYNEQFF. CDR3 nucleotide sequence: TGTGCCTGGACCGAGGGGGCTTCTTACAATGAGCAGTTCTTC.

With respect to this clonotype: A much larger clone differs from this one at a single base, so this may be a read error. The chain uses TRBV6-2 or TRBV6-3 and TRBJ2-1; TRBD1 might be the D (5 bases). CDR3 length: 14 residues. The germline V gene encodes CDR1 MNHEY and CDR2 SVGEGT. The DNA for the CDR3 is TGTGCCAGCAGTTCCACGACAGTCTACAATAAGCAGTTCTTC. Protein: CASSSTTVYNKQFF.

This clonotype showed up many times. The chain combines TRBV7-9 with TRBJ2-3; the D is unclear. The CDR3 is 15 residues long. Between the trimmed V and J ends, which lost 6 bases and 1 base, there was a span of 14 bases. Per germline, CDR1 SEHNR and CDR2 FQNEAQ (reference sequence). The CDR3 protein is CASRASEAGTDTQYF. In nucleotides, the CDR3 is TGTGCCAGCAGAGCATCCGAGGCGGGCACAGATACGCAGTATTTT.